This record covers a single TCR beta chain. The target antigen is unknown. The CDR3 loop spans 15 amino acids. Trimming took 5 bases from V and 3 from J, leaving 13 bases between them. CDR1 is LNHDA, CDR2 SQIVND, per germline (reference sequence). The assay was run at survey level. Using immunoSEQ multiplex PCR, the repertoire was profiled, and TCRdb retains in-frame clones only, with some absent. Of approximately 32,000 clones in the sample, 69% were seen once. This sample stems from a study of STAT5B mutations in CD4+ large granular lymphocyte leukemia. Study-wide findings and caveats: Without putative leukemic clones, patient CD4-sorted repertoires remained more clonal than healthy CD4+ repertoires. Compared with healthy controls (2/35), patient top clones favored TRBV06 (8/27).

Sequencing input: CD4+ T cells from blood buffy coats. The origin of this receptor is a human donor in good health. The gene calls are TRBV19 and TRBJ1-4; D is ambiguous. CDR3 DNA: TGTGCCAGTAGTGCTTCAGGAGTTTCTAATGAAAAACTGTTTTTT. This translates into CASSASGVSNEKLFF. Full variable domain (outside the CDR3, taken from reference TRBV19 and TRBJ1-4): DGGITQSPKYLFRKEGQNVTLSCEQNLNHDAMYWYRQDPGQGLRLIYYSQIVNDFQKGDIAEGYSVSREKKESFPLTVTSAQKNPTAFYLCASSASGVSNEKLFFGSGTQLSVL.